Here is one T cell receptor beta chain with its context. Its antigen is unidentified. This specimen comes from a study of cytomegalovirus exposure and HLA in healthy donors. Both 60 Vbeta primers and 13 Jbeta primers went into the PCR. The assay was immunoSEQ multiplex PCR, and TCRdb's table has in-frame clones only and misses some. The sample records roughly 200,000 clones, roughly 76% being singletons. Germline lookup yields CDR1 SGHNT and CDR2 YYREEE (reference sequence). CDR3 size: 15 residues. Deletions cut 3 bases from V and 2 bases from J, with 14 bases between. Study observations and caveats: Evidence from a later analysis indicated that most CMV-associated TCR beta chains looked HLA-restricted.

Specimen: PBMCs. This sequence was found in a woman in her twenties or thirties in good health and CMV-seropositive. The chain has TRBV5-4 and TRBJ1-2; perhaps TRBD1 as D (5 bases). The DNA of the CDR3 is TGTGCCAGCAGCTCGTACAAGGGGCTGAACTATGGCTACACCTTC. Residues: CASSSYKGLNYGYTF.